This passage covers 4 T cell receptor beta chains from one sample sequenced in a study of T cell repertoires in cytomegalovirus infection (dated by TCRdb to the late 2010s). Sequencing used an Illumina HiSeq 1500. TCRdb reprocessing: public reads trimmed at Q25 with fastp, clones called with MiXCR, in-frame beta chains kept. Rows merge per CDR3 protein into single entries with the most common DNA and genes. The sample data list 680,000 or so distinct CDR3 sequences, and about a third of these were observed just once. Under 3.5% of the sample lies in the top ten. The specimen was PBMCs. The origin of the receptors is a human donor in good health (CMV status not recorded). Some clones in this sample may be carry-over from other donors' samples.

This chain connects TRBV5-1 to TRBJ2-2, with 8 bases that match TRBD1. The CDR3 contains 17 residues. V shed 4 bases and J 4 bases; nucleotides not matched to a gene: 12. CDR1 is SGHRS, CDR2 YFSETQ, per germline. The CDR3 DNA sequence: TGCGCCAGCAGCCCACGTGGACAGGGTTTAGGCACCGGGGAGCTGTTTTTT. Amino acid sequence: CASSPRGQGLGTGELFF.

Notes on this clonotype: Sequence at one end of the junction differs from germline and may be a read error. This chain links TRBV5-6 with TRBJ2-3; D could derive from TRBD1 or TRBD2 (5 bases each). The CDR3 is 14 residues long. Germline CDR1 is SGHDT and CDR2 is YYEEEE. Here the CDR3 reads CASSLERVTDTRYF. CDR3 DNA: TGTGCCAGCAGCTTGGAGAGGGTGACAGATACGCGGTATTTT.

A single count supports this clonotype. With a much larger clone just one base away, this may be a read error. V usage is TRBV7-2 and J usage is TRBJ1-5; 7 positions match TRBD1. Germline V gives CDR1 SGHTA, CDR2 FQGNSA. Trimming took 8 bases from V and 5 from J; bases not matched to a gene: 9. The CDR3 extends over 14 amino acids. The chain's CDR3 is CASGPPQGHQPQHF. CDR3 nucleotide sequence: TGTGCCAGCGGCCCCCCACAGGGGCATCAGCCCCAGCATTTT.

This clonotype was seen a handful of times. This rearrangement joins TRBV7-2 to TRBJ2-5; 7 nucleotides agree with TRBD1. Germline V gene sequence: CDR1 SGHTA, CDR2 FQGNSA. The CDR3 is 15 residues long. Losses at the gene ends were 11 bases for V and 0 bases for J; bases not matched to a gene: 12. CDR3 sequence: CADWGRGMYQETQYF. DNA for the CDR3: TGTGCCGACTGGGGCAGGGGGATGTACCAAGAGACCCAGTACTTC.